The subject of this entry is one T cell receptor (beta chain). Every donor provided around 9.3 milliliters of peripheral blood. These data originate in a study of blood T cells in healthy people across ages. This CDR3 contains 14 residues. Germline-derived CDR1 and CDR2 are SQVTM and ANQGSEA. V lost 2 bases and J 0 bases, leaving 8 bases between the germline ends. Combining a sample-barcoded 5' primer with a J-beta primer mix, a second PCR ran for 7 to 11 cycles. TCRdb analysed the 5' RACE reads with MiXCR anew, one entry per CDR3 protein. The sample holds 1 million or so distinct CDR3 sequences, 25% seen once. The sample also formed part of further work on T cells of mothers and their children.

The TCR originated in a girl aged 2-10 years in good health. Sequencing used blood. The rearrangement joins TRBV29-1 to TRBJ2-1; D is undetermined. The CDR3 loop is CSVELDSSYNEQFF. For the CDR3, the DNA is TGCAGCGTTGAACTCGATAGCTCCTACAATGAGCAGTTCTTC.